Many counts were recorded for the clone carrying this T cell receptor beta chain. These data originate in a study of human T cells and chemical hapten exposure. Study context: Donors were sensitized with 2% DPC on the upper inner arm. Cases of alopecia areata, totalis or universalis occurred in a predominantly female patient group.

Using its own MiXCR run on the RACE reads, TCRdb lists one record per CDR3 protein. The sample has 300,000 to 450,000 distinct CDR3 sequences; about 5.4% are singletons. The CDR3 spans 15 residues. Germline V gene sequence: CDR1 SGHKS, CDR2 YYEKEE (reference sequence). V dropped 4 bases and J dropped 4; count of bases not matched to a gene: 3. The time point is: pre-sensitization, week 0. Treatment reported: therapeutic diphenylcyclopropenone sensitization with weekly scalp DPC. This sequence was found in a woman aged 18-29 years with alopecia areata. Some clones in this sample may be carry-over from other donors' samples. The sample consisted of whole blood, taken in connection with sensitization to the hapten diphenylcyclopropenone (DPC). The chain joins TRBV5-5 to TRBJ2-5; 14 bases align to TRBD2. In nucleotides, the CDR3 is TGTGCCAGCAGCGCGGGACTAGCGGGGGTAGAGACCCAGTACTTC. Its protein product is CASSAGLAGVETQYF. Full variable domain (outside the CDR3, taken from reference TRBV5-5 and TRBJ2-5): DAGVTQSPTHLIKTRGQQVTLRCSPISGHKSVSWYQQVLGQGPQFIFQYYEKEERGRGNFPDRFSARQFPNYSSELNVNALLLGDSALYLCASSAGLAGVETQYFGPGTRLLVL.